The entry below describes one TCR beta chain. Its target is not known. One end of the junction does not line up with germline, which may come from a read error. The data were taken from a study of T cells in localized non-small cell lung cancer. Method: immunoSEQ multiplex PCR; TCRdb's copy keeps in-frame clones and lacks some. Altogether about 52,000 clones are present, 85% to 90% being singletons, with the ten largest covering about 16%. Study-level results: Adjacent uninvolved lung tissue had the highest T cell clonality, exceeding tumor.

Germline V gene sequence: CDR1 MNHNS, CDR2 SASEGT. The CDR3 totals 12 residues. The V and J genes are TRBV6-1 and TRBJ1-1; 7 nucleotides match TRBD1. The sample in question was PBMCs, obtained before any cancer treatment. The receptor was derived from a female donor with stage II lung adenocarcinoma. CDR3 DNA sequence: TGTACCAGCAGTGAACTGGACAGGGAAGCTTTCTTT. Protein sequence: CTSSELDREAFF.